The 21 T cell receptor beta chains presented below share a single source sample, sequenced in a study of T cells in Graves' hyperthyroidism and ophthalmopathy. Amplified regions were TCR beta CDR3 sequences from RNA transcripts. The HTBI set primed first-round TCR CDR3 RT-PCR. TCRdb re-called the multiplex PCR reads with MiXCR, one entry per CDR3 protein. This sample has tens of thousands of distinct CDR3 sequences, with approximately 50% found just once. Sample: blood. The receptors shown here come from an older woman with Graves' ophthalmopathy.

Turning to this clonotype: One junction end does not reproduce the germline sequence, and a read error may be involved. The rearrangement joins TRBV5-5 to TRBJ1-2, with a weak D call TRBD1 (5 bases). CDR1 SGHKS and CDR2 YYEKEE come from the germline V gene (reference sequence). The CDR3 is 16 residues long. Here the CDR3 DNA reads TGCGCCAGCAGCTTGCCCCAGACAGCAGATAACTATGGCTACACCTTC. Translating it yields CASSLPQTADNYGYTF.

The chain joins TRBV7-3 to TRBJ2-3; D gene unclear. V lost 2 bases, J lost 4 bases, and 13 bases lay in between. The CDR3 has 15 residues. Germline CDR1 is SGHTA and CDR2 is FQGTGA. The CDR3 coding sequence is TGTGCCAGCAGCTTAGCCGACCCCTACTCAGATACGCAGTATTTT. Protein sequence: CASSLADPYSDTQYF.

There are many counts of this clonotype. This chain uses TRBV7-2 with TRBJ2-7; the match to TRBD1 covers 10 bases. The CDR3 loop spans 11 amino acids. Germline V gene lookup returns CDR1 SGHTA and CDR2 FQGNSA. CDR3 in amino acids: CASSLEGGTGV. In DNA form, the CDR3 reads TGTGCCAGCAGCTTAGAGGGAGGGACAGGGGTA.

The V and J genes are TRBV25-1 and TRBJ2-3; the match to TRBD2 covers 7 bases. In germline, CDR1 is MGHDK, CDR2 SYGVNS. Unmatched junction bases numbered 4, after V lost 3 bases and J lost 4 bases. The CDR3 sequence is 14 residues long. CDR3 residues: CASSDGLDPDTQYF. The CDR3 coding sequence is TGTGCCAGCAGTGACGGACTAGATCCAGATACGCAGTATTTT.

This clonotype was seen many times. The chain links TRBV19 to TRBJ1-1, with D unresolved. From germline, CDR1 is LNHDA and CDR2 SQIVND (reference sequence). The V end was cut by 2 bases, the J end by 1 base, with 5 bases between. The CDR3 contains 13 residues. The CDR3, as DNA: TGTGCCAGTAGTATATGGTCGAACACTGAAGCTTTCTTT. Residues: CASSIWSNTEAFF.

The V and J genes are TRBV2 and TRBJ2-1; D ambiguous. The CDR3 consists of 12 residues. V was clipped by 7 bases and J by 12 bases, with 16 bases between them. Germline loops: CDR1 SNHLY, CDR2 FYNNEI. The CDR3 loop is CASTDLADTQFF. The DNA for the CDR3 is TGTGCCAGCACCGACCTTGCAGATACGCAGTTCTTC.

The CDR3 nucleotides are TGTGCCAGCAGCTTAGGGGGAGATGAAAAACTGTTTTTT. Translated: CASSLGGDEKLFF. The J gene is TRBJ1-4, the V gene TRBV7-2; D not resolved. Trimming took off 1 base at V and 6 bases at J, with 6 bases between the two ends. CDR3 length equals 13 residues. Germline V gene sequence: CDR1 SGHTA, CDR2 FQGNSA.

The chain carries TRBV7-9 and TRBJ2-2; tentative D call: TRBD1 (6 bases). Germline V gives CDR1 SEHNR, CDR2 FQNEAQ (reference sequence). This CDR3 region has 13 residues. V lost 9 bases to trimming and J lost 3 bases, with 11 bases between them. CDR3 sequence reads: CASRTVDTGELFF. The CDR3, as DNA: TGTGCCAGTCGGACAGTGGACACCGGGGAGCTGTTTTTT.

As regards this clonotype: Being one base from a much bigger clone, this may be a read error. The chain employs TRBV27 and TRBJ2-1; D possibly uses TRBD1 or TRBD2 (5 bases each). The length of the CDR3 is 14 residues. In germline, CDR1 is MNHEY, CDR2 SMNVEV (reference sequence). The CDR3: CASTPGWGRDEQLF. CDR3 in DNA: TGTGCCAGCACACCCGGGTGGGGGAGAGATGAGCAGCTCTTC.

The chain combines TRBV5-1 with TRBJ1-6; TRBD1 agrees at 7 bases. V dropped 4 bases and J dropped 7; count of bases not matched to a gene: 8. The CDR3 totals 15 residues. CDR1 and CDR2 (germline): SGHRS, YFSETQ. For the CDR3, the DNA is TGCGCCAGCAGCAGCACAGGGGCCGGGAATTCACCCCTCCACTTT. Its protein is CASSSTGAGNSPLHF.

This clonotype was seen repeatedly, ten times or more. The chain joins TRBV6-5 to TRBJ1-1, with D possibly TRBD1 on 5 matching bases. Germline V gene sequence: CDR1 MNHEY, CDR2 SVGAGI. This CDR3 has 14 residues. Trimming cost V 6 bases and J 6 bases, with 17 bases left between them. Here the CDR3 DNA reads TGTGCCAGCAGCAATGTTGCGGACAAATCTGAAGCTTTCTTT. Amino acid sequence: CASSNVADKSEAFF.

This clonotype was counted a few times. The chain couples TRBV7-9 to TRBJ2-1; no clear D. The CDR3 runs to 12 residues. Between the trimmed V and J ends, which lost 5 bases and 8 bases, there was a span of 10 bases. Germline values: CDR1 SEHNR, CDR2 FQNEAQ (reference sequence). CDR3 loop: CASSHMIHEQFF. The CDR3 DNA sequence: TGTGCCAGCAGCCACATGATCCATGAGCAGTTCTTC.

The table lists this clonotype with many counts. V is TRBV27 and J is TRBJ1-2, with D maybe TRBD1 (5 bases). V shed 11 bases and J shed 4 bases, with 17 bases lying between them. The CDR3 sequence is 13 residues long. The germline V gene encodes CDR1 MNHEY and CDR2 SMNVEV (reference sequence). CDR3 DNA: TGTGCCGGCACGGGCGGGGGATCCTATGGCTACACCTTC. It translates to CAGTGGGSYGYTF.

Many counts were recorded for this clonotype. This sequence joins TRBV20-1 and TRBJ1-5; 10 bases agree with TRBD1. The CDR3 extends over 14 amino acids. The J segment lost 7 bases and the V segment lost 6 bases, leaving 9 bases of the junction unmatched. The V gene's germline CDR1 is DFQATT and CDR2 SNEGSKA (reference sequence). The CDR3 DNA reads as TGCAGTGCCCCCGGGACAGGGGAGAGCCAGCCCCAGCATTTT. Encoded protein: CSAPGTGESQPQHF.

At least ten counts were recorded for this clonotype. The chain links TRBV7-9 to TRBJ1-2; 11 bases agree with TRBD1. The germline V gene encodes CDR1 SEHNR and CDR2 FQNEAQ (reference sequence). This CDR3 spans 14 amino acids. Trimming removed 5 bases from V and 7 bases from J; junction bases left unmatched: 6. Here the CDR3 reads CASSPGTGGSGYTF. The DNA for the CDR3 is TGTGCCAGCAGCCCGGGGACAGGGGGGAGTGGCTACACCTTC.

This clonotype occurred many times. This chain joins TRBV9 and TRBJ2-2; 14 bases agree with TRBD2. With 3 bases clipped from V and 5 bases from J, the junction kept 12 bases outside the gene matches. The CDR3 is 19 amino acids. Germline V CDR1 and CDR2: SGDLS, YYNGEE. The CDR3 reads CASSGGPGLAGVRTGELFF. For the CDR3, the DNA is TGTGCCAGCAGCGGGGGGCCGGGACTAGCGGGAGTCAGGACCGGGGAGCTGTTTTTT.

The CDR3 is CSARGLAGGQYF. The CDR3 nucleotides read TGCAGTGCTAGGGGACTAGCGGGGGGGCAGTACTTC. The V call is TRBV20-1, the J call TRBJ2-7; 15 nucleotides agree with TRBD2. Germline lookup yields CDR1 DFQATT and CDR2 SNEGSKA (reference sequence). V shed 3 bases, J shed 9 bases, and the junction held 0 bases outside the gene matches. The CDR3 spans 12 residues.

V is TRBV20-1 and J is TRBJ2-5, with TRBD2 matching 11 bases. The CDR3 runs 16 residues. CDR1 DFQATT and CDR2 SNEGSKA come from the germline V gene (reference sequence). V was pared by 6 bases and J by 5 bases, with 14 bases of the junction left unmatched. CDR3 in amino acids: CSALTSGSIHNETQYF. CDR3 coding DNA: TGCAGTGCACTCACTAGCGGGAGTATTCACAATGAGACCCAGTACTTC.

With regard to this clonotype: A much more abundant neighbour one base away suggests this may be a read error. This chain connects TRBV30 to TRBJ2-3, with D possibly matching TRBD1 (6 bases). V was shortened by 7 bases and J by 3 bases, with 11 bases between the two germline ends. CDR1 is GTSNPN, CDR2 SVGIG, per germline (reference sequence). CDR3 size: 12 residues. DNA for the CDR3: TGTGCCTTTGACAGGACAACAGATACGCAGTATTTT. Translation: CAFDRTTDTQYF.

V and J are TRBV10-2 and TRBJ2-3, with 8 positions matching TRBD2. Germline assignment: CDR1 WSHSY and CDR2 SAAADI. There are 13 residues in the CDR3. V was pared by 6 bases and J by 3 bases, with 2 bases of the junction left unmatched. The CDR3 DNA is TGCGCCAGCAGCGGGGGGGAGACAGATACGCAGTATTTT. Its protein is CASSGGETDTQYF.

The chain recombines TRBV28 with TRBJ1-4; 8 bases match TRBD1. The CDR3 totals 14 residues. The ends lost 8 bases at V and 2 bases at J; junction bases unmatched: 4. Germline V CDR1 and CDR2: MDHEN, SYDVKM. This CDR3 is CASQGDRTNEKLFF. The CDR3 bases are TGTGCCAGCCAGGGGGACAGGACTAATGAAAAACTGTTTTTT.